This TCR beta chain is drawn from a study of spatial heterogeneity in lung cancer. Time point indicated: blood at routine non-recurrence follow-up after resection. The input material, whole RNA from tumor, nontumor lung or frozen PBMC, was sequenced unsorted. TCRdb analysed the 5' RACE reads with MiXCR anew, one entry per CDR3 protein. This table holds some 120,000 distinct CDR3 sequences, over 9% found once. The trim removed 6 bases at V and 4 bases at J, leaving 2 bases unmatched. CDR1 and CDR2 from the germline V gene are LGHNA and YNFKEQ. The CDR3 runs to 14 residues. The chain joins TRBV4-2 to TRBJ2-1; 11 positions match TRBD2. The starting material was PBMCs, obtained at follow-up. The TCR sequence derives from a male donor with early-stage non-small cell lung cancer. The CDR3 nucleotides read TGTGCCAGCAGGACTAGCGGGGCGTACAATGAGCAGTTCTTC. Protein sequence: CASRTSGAYNEQFF.